Following are 10 T cell receptor beta chains from one sample sequenced in a study of CD8+CD57+ T cells in acquired aplastic anemia. Genomic DNA templated the TCR beta VDJ and CDR3 profiling. TCRdb processed the reads anew with MiXCR; each CDR3 protein has one entry. The profile shows 250,000 to 350,000 distinct CDR3 sequences, around 60% of them singletons. Sequences were obtained from sorted CD4+, CD8+, or CD8+CD57+ T cells (not recorded which) from PBMCs. The receptor set was obtained from a human donor with severe aplastic anemia or a healthy control (not recorded which).

This clonotype was counted many times. The rearrangement joins TRBV10-3 to TRBJ1-6; D gene ambiguous. Germline CDR1 reads ENHRY; CDR2 reads SYGVKD. The CDR3 is made up of 15 amino acids. Deletions cut 0 bases from V and 10 bases from J, with 13 bases between. The CDR3 bases are TGTGCCATCAGTGAGTCTCAAGTCTCGGGGTCACCCCTCCACTTT. Translated: CAISESQVSGSPLHF.

The chain links TRBV5-6 to TRBJ1-5, with D hard to call. Germline assignment: CDR1 SGHDT and CDR2 YYEEEE. The V end lost 2 bases, the J end lost 0 bases, and 9 bases lay between the germline ends. This CDR3 has 15 amino acids. Here the CDR3 reads CASSFNGYSNQPQHF. For the CDR3, the DNA is TGTGCCAGCAGCTTCAACGGATATAGCAATCAGCCCCAGCATTTT.

This sequence joins TRBV7-9 and TRBJ2-1; TRBD2 aligns across 7 bases. Germline-derived CDR1 and CDR2 are SEHNR and FQNEAQ (reference sequence). The CDR3 consists of 16 residues. The V segment lost 1 base and the J segment 6 bases; nucleotides outside the gene matches: 9. This CDR3 is CASSLGAGRLSNEQFF. CDR3 bases: TGTGCCAGCAGCTTAGGGGCCGGGAGGCTCTCCAATGAGCAGTTCTTC.

The V gene is TRBV7-9, the J gene TRBJ1-1, with 8 bases that match TRBD1. Germline CDR1 SEHNR, CDR2 FQNEAQ (reference sequence). V shed 8 bases and J 4 bases; nucleotides not matched to a gene: 6. This CDR3 has 13 residues. The CDR3 sequence: CASGSGGGTEAFF. The DNA for the CDR3 is TGTGCCAGCGGTTCAGGGGGCGGCACTGAAGCTTTCTTT.

There are a few counts of this clonotype. The chain uses TRBV4-1 and TRBJ1-2, with unresolved D. CDR1 and CDR2 (germline): MGHRA, YSYEKL. Trimming removed 1 base from V and 6 bases from J, with 3 bases in between. The CDR3 covers 11 residues. The CDR3 here is CASSQVNGYTF. Here the CDR3 DNA reads TGCGCCAGCAGCCAAGTTAATGGCTACACCTTC.

This clonotype was observed many times. The chain couples TRBV20-1 to TRBJ1-5, with D perhaps TRBD1 (6 bases). This CDR3 has 15 amino acids. Germline V lookup: CDR1 DFQATT, CDR2 SNEGSKA (reference sequence). Trimming left V 4 bases short and J 5 bases short, with 18 bases between. The CDR3 reads CSATSDPDSDQPQHF. In nucleotides, the CDR3 is TGCAGTGCTACCTCAGACCCGGACAGCGATCAGCCCCAGCATTTT.

This clonotype was recorded at least ten times. The J gene is TRBJ2-7, the V gene TRBV7-6, with TRBD2 matching over 11 bases. V dropped 1 base and J dropped 6; count of bases not matched to a gene: 2. The CDR3 is made up of 14 amino acids. Germline CDR1 SGHVS, CDR2 FNYEAQ. CDR3: CASSLGLAGTEQYF. The DNA for the CDR3 is TGTGCCAGCAGCTTAGGACTAGCGGGGACCGAGCAGTACTTC.

The chain recombines TRBV19 with TRBJ2-1; the D call may be TRBD1 or TRBD2 (6 bases each). Germline V gene lookup returns CDR1 LNHDA and CDR2 SQIVND (reference sequence). The CDR3 runs to 15 residues. V was cut by 8 bases and J by 3 bases, with 17 bases left in between. The CDR3 reads CASRRGGQLYNEQFF. CDR3 DNA sequence: TGTGCCAGTCGAAGGGGAGGACAGCTCTACAATGAGCAGTTCTTC.

The chain links TRBV12-3 or TRBV12-4 to TRBJ1-3; unclear D gene. The CDR3 loop spans 18 amino acids. V was trimmed by 3 bases and J by 0 bases, leaving 18 bases between them. Here the CDR3 reads CASSLRTPGRYSGNTIYF. DNA of the CDR3: TGTGCCAGCAGTTTGAGAACCCCAGGCCGGTACTCTGGAAACACCATATATTTT.

With respect to this clonotype: A read error may produce the germline difference seen at one junction end. The chain links TRBV6-6 to TRBJ2-3, with D possibly called TRBD1 or TRBD2 (6 bases each). The CDR3 runs to 13 residues. CDR1 and CDR2 (germline): MNHNY, SVGAGI (reference sequence). In nucleotides, the CDR3 is TGTGCCAGCATTGGGGGGCCCACAGATAAGCAGTATTTT. Protein: CASIGGPTDKQYF.